This entry lists 22 T cell receptor beta chains sequenced from one sample in a study of blood T cell repertoires in COVID-19. The repertoire was sequenced with immunoSEQ multiplex PCR; TCRdb's copy has only in-frame clones and lacks some. The table records more than 85,000 clones, 81% of them present only once. Sequencing was performed on peripheral blood. The receptor source for this set is an elderly man with acute or convalescent COVID-19.

V is TRBV5-1 and J is TRBJ1-6; 9 bases align to TRBD1. Germline CDR1 SGHRS, CDR2 YFSETQ. The CDR3 is made up of 17 amino acids. V lost 4 bases and J lost 9; bases outside the gene matches: 14. In DNA form, the CDR3 reads TGCGCCAGCAGCGTGGGACAGGGTTATTTCGAAAGTTCACCCCTCCACTTT. Translated, it gives CASSVGQGYFESSPLHF.

The chain combines TRBV5-1 with TRBJ2-3; the match to TRBD1 covers 9 bases. V shed 3 bases, J shed 4 bases, and the junction held 9 bases outside the gene matches. Germline CDR1 is SGHRS and CDR2 is YFSETQ. This CDR3 region has 16 residues. Written as DNA, the CDR3 is TGCGCCAGCAGCTGGGCGGGACAGGGAATTGCAGATACGCAGTATTTT. This codes for CASSWAGQGIADTQYF.

The chain is built from TRBV15 and TRBJ2-1; 12 positions match TRBD1. J gave up 6 bases and V 5 bases, and 5 bases lay outside the gene matches. This CDR3 has 15 amino acids. CDR1 and CDR2 (germline): LNHNV, YYDKDF (reference sequence). DNA of the CDR3: TGTGCCACCAGCGCCCCGGGACAGGGGGCCAATGAGCAGTTCTTC. This translates into CATSAPGQGANEQFF.

This chain connects TRBV5-6 to TRBJ2-7, with a possible D match to TRBD2 (7 bases). The ends were cut back, 2 bases at V and 1 base at J, with 16 bases in the middle. In germline, CDR1 is SGHDT, CDR2 YYEEEE. The CDR3 is 16 amino acids. This chain's CDR3 is CASSFMGGLQSYEQYF. The CDR3 region has the DNA TGTGCCAGCAGCTTTATGGGGGGGCTCCAATCCTACGAGCAGTACTTC.

The genes are TRBV28 and TRBJ2-7, with 11 bases lining up with TRBD2. This CDR3 contains 13 residues. Per the germline V gene, CDR1 is MDHEN and CDR2 is SYDVKM. V shed 6 bases and J 4 bases; nucleotides not matched to a gene: 2. CDR3 amino acids: CASSLAGGYEQYF. CDR3 sequence (DNA): TGTGCCAGCAGCCTAGCGGGAGGATACGAGCAGTACTTC.

The V gene is TRBV18, the J gene TRBJ1-1; TRBD1 agrees at 7 bases. This CDR3 has 15 amino acids. The junction had 6 bases not matched to a gene; V was cut back by 1 base and J by 4 bases. Germline V gene lookup returns CDR1 KGHSH and CDR2 LQKENI. CDR3 region: CASSPRQGEVTEAFF. The CDR3 nucleotides read TGTGCCAGCTCACCACGTCAGGGGGAGGTCACTGAAGCTTTCTTT.

The chain has TRBV5-1 and TRBJ1-3; D unresolved. Germline CDR1 SGHRS, CDR2 YFSETQ. This CDR3 has 14 residues. Trimming stripped 4 bases from V and 8 bases from J, with 16 bases between. Written as DNA, the CDR3 is TGCGCCAGCAGCAGTGGAAACTCGAGGGACACCATATATTTT. Translation: CASSSGNSRDTIYF.

The chain recombines TRBV7-2 with TRBJ1-3; possibly TRBD1 for D (5 bases). Per germline, CDR1 SGHTA and CDR2 FQGNSA. The CDR3 runs to 14 residues. The ends were cut back, 5 bases at V and 1 base at J, with 9 bases in the middle. CDR3 bases: TGTGCCAGCAGCGACAGCCTTTCTGGAAACACCATATATTTT. Translated, it gives CASSDSLSGNTIYF.

The J gene is TRBJ2-1, the V gene TRBV19; 13 bases fit TRBD2. CDR1 and CDR2 (germline): LNHDA, SQIVND (reference sequence). The CDR3 is made up of 20 amino acids. V lost 3 bases to trimming and J lost 1 base; unmatched junction nucleotides: 12. CDR3 sequence: CASSIRPGTSGTRSYNEQFF. The CDR3 bases are TGTGCCAGTAGTATTAGGCCCGGGACTAGCGGGACCCGATCCTACAATGAGCAGTTCTTC.

V gene TRBV5-1 combines with J gene TRBJ2-5, with TRBD2 identical over 11 bases. J was trimmed by 0 bases and V by 4 bases; bases with no gene match: 5. Germline CDR1 and CDR2: SGHRS and YFSETQ. The CDR3 totals 16 residues. In nucleotides, the CDR3 is TGCGCCAGCAGCCTTCGACTAGCGGGATACCAAGAGACCCAGTACTTC. Translation gives CASSLRLAGYQETQYF.

This chain uses TRBV6-2 or TRBV6-3 with TRBJ2-7; TRBD1 matches 8 bases. Germline V gene data show CDR1 as MNHEY and CDR2 as SVGEGT. The CDR3 totals 15 residues. Trimming removed 5 bases from V and 2 bases from J; junction bases left unmatched: 8. In nucleotides, the CDR3 is TGTGCCAGCAGTCCCAGGGGGCGTGGGACCTACGAGCAGTACTTC. Amino acids: CASSPRGRGTYEQYF.

CDR3 nucleotides: TGTGCCAGCAACCCCCGGACTAGCCAAGAGACCCAGTACTTC. The encoded protein is CASNPRTSQETQYF. V is TRBV6-2 or TRBV6-3 and J is TRBJ2-5; 7 bases are shared with TRBD2. The CDR3 extends over 14 amino acids. CDR1 is MNHEY and CDR2 is SVGEGT in the germline V gene. The V gene end was trimmed by 7 bases and the J gene end by 1 base; junction bases not matched to a gene: 6.

The chain recombines TRBV28 with TRBJ1-6; possible D gene TRBD1, 6 bases. Germline V gene lookup returns CDR1 MDHEN and CDR2 SYDVKM. The length of the CDR3 is 17 residues. The V end was cut by 4 bases, the J end by 0 bases, with 13 bases between. The CDR3 nucleotides are TGTGCCAGCAGTTCCCTCACAGGGAGCTCCTATAATTCACCCCTCCACTTT. Protein: CASSSLTGSSYNSPLHF.

This chain uses TRBV3-1 (or the pseudogene TRBV3-2) with TRBJ2-1, with 7 nucleotides matching TRBD2. The CDR3 is 15 amino acids. V shed 1 base, J shed 9 bases, and the junction held 9 bases outside the gene matches. The germline CDR1 and CDR2 sequences are LGHDT and YNNKEL (reference sequence). The CDR3 region is CASSQVCREAGEQFF. DNA for the CDR3: TGTGCCAGCAGCCAAGTGTGCCGGGAGGCCGGTGAGCAGTTCTTC.

The J gene is TRBJ1-2, the V gene TRBV5-1; tentative D call: TRBD1 (5 bases). CDR1 is SGHRS, CDR2 YFSETQ, per germline. The length of the CDR3 is 14 residues. Trimming left V 4 bases short and J 8 bases short, with 18 bases between. The CDR3 is CASSRGEGIGGYTF. The CDR3 region has the DNA TGCGCCAGCAGCCGGGGGGAGGGAATAGGAGGCTACACCTTC.

The chain joins TRBV30 to TRBJ1-5, with TRBD1 matching over 7 bases. V lost 4 bases to trimming and J lost 5 bases; unmatched junction nucleotides: 5. The CDR3 loop spans 13 amino acids. CDR1 and CDR2 (germline): GTSNPN, SVGIG (reference sequence). CDR3 in DNA: TGTGCCTGGAACAGGGGTATGTATCAGCCCCAGCATTTT. This sequence encodes CAWNRGMYQPQHF.

The V gene is TRBV7-2, the J gene TRBJ1-5; D unclear. CDR3 length equals 16 residues. Germline CDR1 is SGHTA and CDR2 is FQGNSA. V was pared by 1 base and J by 2 bases, with 12 bases between. CDR3 amino acids: CASSLVVTAGNQPQHF. Written as DNA, the CDR3 is TGTGCCAGCAGCTTAGTAGTCACGGCGGGCAATCAGCCCCAGCATTTT.

This rearrangement joins TRBV6-1 to TRBJ2-7; TRBD1 agrees at 11 bases. The V segment lost 3 bases and the J segment 2 bases; nucleotides outside the gene matches: 6. This CDR3 comprises 16 residues. CDR1 is MNHNS, CDR2 SASEGT, per germline. The CDR3 sequence: CASSEEGQGVTYEQYF. The CDR3 coding sequence is TGTGCCAGCAGTGAGGAGGGACAGGGGGTCACCTACGAGCAGTACTTC.

This clone was detected a few times. The chain joins TRBV4-1 to TRBJ1-2; TRBD1 might be the D (6 bases). V lost 4 bases, J lost 8 bases, and 17 bases lay in between. The CDR3 covers 14 residues. CDR1 MGHRA and CDR2 YSYEKL come from the germline V gene. The chain's CDR3 is CASSLQGVRPGYTF. CDR3 coding DNA: TGCGCCAGCAGCCTACAGGGTGTGAGGCCGGGCTACACCTTC.

Points on this clone: Other nucleotide sequences in the sample specify the same CDR3. The chain employs TRBV20-1 and TRBJ2-7; D ambiguous. Germline CDR1 and CDR2: DFQATT and SNEGSKA (reference sequence). The CDR3 is 11 amino acids. V lost 6 bases, J lost 3 bases, and 9 bases lay in between. In nucleotides, the CDR3 is TGCAGTGCCCGCAGAGGCTACGAGCAGTACTTC. Protein product: CSARRGYEQYF.

V and J are TRBV2 and TRBJ1-1; D gene unclear. Per germline, CDR1 SNHLY and CDR2 FYNNEI. The ends were cut back, 0 bases at V and 0 bases at J, with 14 bases in the middle. The CDR3 runs to 17 residues. The CDR3 bases are TGTGCCAGCAGTGAAGCGCTAACCGGGGTAATGAACACTGAAGCTTTCTTT. This encodes CASSEALTGVMNTEAFF. Drawing the rest from reference TRBV2 and TRBJ1-1, the complete variable domain is EPEVTQTPSHQVTQMGQEVILRCVPISNHLYFYWYRQILGQKVEFLVSFYNNEISEKSEIFDDQFSVERPDGSNFTLKIRSTKLEDSAMYFCASSEALTGVMNTEAFFGQGTRLTVV.

This clone came up once. Other DNA sequences in the same sample also yield this CDR3. This chain links TRBV5-1 with TRBJ2-1, with a weak D call TRBD2 (6 bases). Trimming shortened V by 2 bases and J by 1 base, and 13 bases separated the two germline ends. Germline V gene lookup returns CDR1 SGHRS and CDR2 YFSETQ. The CDR3 length is 16 residues. CDR3 DNA sequence: TGCGCCAGCAGCTTTGGAGGTGGGGGGTCCTACAATGAGCAGTTCTTC. Its translation is CASSFGGGGSYNEQFF.